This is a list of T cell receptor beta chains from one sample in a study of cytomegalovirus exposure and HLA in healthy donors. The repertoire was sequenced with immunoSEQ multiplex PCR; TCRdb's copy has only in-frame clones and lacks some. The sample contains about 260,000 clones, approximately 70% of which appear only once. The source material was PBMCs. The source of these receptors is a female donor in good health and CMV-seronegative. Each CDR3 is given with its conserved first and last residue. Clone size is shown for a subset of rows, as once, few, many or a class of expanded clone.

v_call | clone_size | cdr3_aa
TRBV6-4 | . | CASSQTGDYNSPLHF
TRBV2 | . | CASASGSKYEQYF
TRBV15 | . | CATSRDGTGANQPQHF
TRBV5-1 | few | CASSDDRGRTEAFF
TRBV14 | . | CASSPRYGELFF
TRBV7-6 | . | CASSFGDYEQYF
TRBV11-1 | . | CASSSTAGGIPYNEQFF
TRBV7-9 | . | CASSLSGTLSYEQYF
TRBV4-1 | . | CASSQVRTGIYEQYF
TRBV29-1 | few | CSVASGAYEQYF
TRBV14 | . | CASARGQFEAFF
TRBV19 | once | CASSSRTGGKETQYF
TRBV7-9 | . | CASSLKGRAVNTGELFF
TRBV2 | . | CASSVTSVYNEQFF
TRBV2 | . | CASKDNRGGQYF
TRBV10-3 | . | CAISEAGDKAKNIQYF
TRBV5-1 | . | CASSLDTGPVLLYNEQFF
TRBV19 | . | CASSVRGTEAFF
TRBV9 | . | CASSVGTSGSENYEQYF
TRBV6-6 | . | CASTDGLNQPQHF
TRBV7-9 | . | CASSLASGGFYTF
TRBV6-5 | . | CASSPRQIQETQYF
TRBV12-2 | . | CASRDYGHDFTSGSSYEQYF
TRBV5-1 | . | CASSLEVASGRPNNEQFF